These 21 T cell receptor beta chains share one sample of origin, sequenced in a study of T-cell memory formation after mild COVID-19. TCRdb redid the calling of the 5' RACE reads with MiXCR, one entry per CDR3 protein. The sample shows hundreds of thousands of distinct CDR3 sequences, under 20% of them seen only once. Sequencing used PBMCs or a T cell subset sorted from them (not recorded which). All receptors come from an adult woman who had mild COVID-19 (a few samples of this study predate the infection). Cell type and time point are not known.

The CDR3 sequence: CASSAYRLAGVETQYF. The CDR3 nucleotides are TGTGCCAGCAGCGCTTACCGACTAGCGGGGGTGGAGACCCAGTACTTC. The chain uses TRBV2 and TRBJ2-5, with 12 nucleotides matching TRBD2. Germline V gene lookup returns CDR1 SNHLY and CDR2 FYNNEI. Trimming took 6 bases from V and 5 from J; bases not matched to a gene: 10. The CDR3 covers 16 residues. Looking up the rest from reference TRBV2 and TRBJ2-5 gives the full variable domain: EPEVTQTPSHQVTQMGQEVILRCVPISNHLYFYWYRQILGQKVEFLVSFYNNEISEKSEIFDDQFSVERPDGSNFTLKIRSTKLEDSAMYFCASSAYRLAGVETQYFGPGTRLLVL.

The chain uses TRBV7-9 and TRBJ2-1; D gene uncertain. This CDR3 has 15 residues. Trimming took 1 base from V and 1 from J, leaving 8 bases between them. CDR1 is SEHNR, CDR2 FQNEAQ, per germline (reference sequence). CDR3 amino acids: CASSLGQMSYNEQFF. The CDR3 DNA reads TGTGCCAGCAGCTTAGGTCAGATGTCCTACAATGAGCAGTTCTTC.

V gene TRBV27 combines with J gene TRBJ2-3; 7 bases match TRBD2. CDR1 and CDR2 from the germline V gene are MNHEY and SMNVEV (reference sequence). The CDR3 spans 19 residues. V was clipped by 3 bases and J by 0 bases; unmatched bases: 15. CDR3 DNA: TGTGCCAGCAGTTTTACCGCCTTCAGCGGGGCAACTAGCACAGATACGCAGTATTTT. Protein product: CASSFTAFSGATSTDTQYF.

J is TRBJ1-1 and V is TRBV11-2; weak D call: TRBD1 (6 bases). The CDR3 runs to 22 residues. Trimming removed 3 bases at V and 1 base at J, with 33 bases between. Germline assignment: CDR1 SGHAT and CDR2 FQNNGV. The DNA of the CDR3 is TGTGCCAGCAGCTTCCCCACGGACAGTTCCTACAACCCCGATCTTTCGAACACTGAAGCTTTCTTT. Its protein is CASSFPTDSSYNPDLSNTEAFF.

This clonotype was counted at least ten times. The V gene is TRBV5-1, the J gene TRBJ2-2; D is perhaps TRBD1 (6 bases). Between the trimmed V and J ends, which lost 3 bases and 0 bases, there was a span of 9 bases. The CDR3 is made up of 15 amino acids. CDR1 is SGHRS, CDR2 YFSETQ, per germline. The CDR3 region is CASSWTDPNTGELFF. DNA of the CDR3: TGCGCCAGCAGCTGGACAGATCCGAACACCGGGGAGCTGTTTTTT. The complete variable domain, with remaining parts taken from reference TRBV5-1 and TRBJ2-2, reads KAGVTQTPRYLIKTRGQQVTLSCSPISGHRSVSWYQQTPGQGLQFLFEYFSETQRNKGNFPGRFSGRQFSNSRSEMNVSTLELGDSALYLCASSWTDPNTGELFFGEGSRLTVL.

The V gene is TRBV4-3, the J gene TRBJ2-7, with TRBD2 identical over 11 bases. This CDR3 spans 16 amino acids. The ends lost 3 bases at V and 4 bases at J; junction bases unmatched: 8. From germline, CDR1 is LGHNA and CDR2 YSLEER. DNA of the CDR3: TGCGCCAGCAGCCATGCCGCTAGCGGGAGGTTTTACGAGCAGTACTTC. It specifies CASSHAASGRFYEQYF.

This clonotype was recorded many times. CDR3 residues: CASSAQTAGYYNEQFF. CDR3 bases: TGTGCCAGCAGTGCCCAAACTGCCGGGTACTACAATGAGCAGTTCTTC. This sequence joins TRBV6-2 or TRBV6-3 and TRBJ2-1; D not resolved. The CDR3 has 16 residues. Deletions cut 5 bases from V and 3 bases from J, with 17 bases between. Germline CDR1 reads MNHEY; CDR2 reads SVGEGT.

This clonotype was seen many times. This chain joins TRBV12-3 or TRBV12-4 and TRBJ1-1; 8 bases line up with TRBD1. The CDR3 consists of 14 residues. Germline trimming cut 6 bases from V and 2 bases from J; bases unmatched to any gene: 5. The CDR3 reads CASRHDRGNTEAFF. DNA for the CDR3: TGTGCCAGCAGGCACGACAGGGGAAACACTGAAGCTTTCTTT.

This clonotype was recorded many times. V gene TRBV20-1 combines with J gene TRBJ2-5; D is uncertain. The germline V gene has CDR1 DFQATT and CDR2 SNEGSKA (reference sequence). V gave up 6 bases and J gave up 2 bases, with 16 bases separating them. There are 14 residues in the CDR3. Here the CDR3 DNA reads TGCAGTGCAGAGGATCTAATTAAACAAGAGACCCAGTACTTC. Translated: CSAEDLIKQETQYF.

The chain recombines TRBV7-9 with TRBJ2-7; perhaps TRBD2 as D (5 bases). Trimming stripped 5 bases from V and 2 bases from J, with 16 bases between. The CDR3 has 15 amino acids. CDR1 SEHNR and CDR2 FQNEAQ come from the germline V gene (reference sequence). CDR3 residues: CASSPPVALTYEQYF. CDR3 nucleotide sequence: TGTGCCAGCAGCCCGCCCGTAGCGCTTACCTACGAGCAGTACTTC.

This clonotype was detected a few times. The chain is built from TRBV13 and TRBJ2-3, with 12 bases aligning to TRBD2. Germline lookup yields CDR1 PRHDT and CDR2 FYEKMQ (reference sequence). V gave up 5 bases and J gave up 2 bases; unmatched junction bases: 5. This CDR3 is 16 amino acids long. The CDR3 nucleotides are TGTGCCAGCAGCCTCCGACTAGCGGGAGACACAGATACGCAGTATTTT. This codes for CASSLRLAGDTDTQYF.

The CDR3 DNA is TGCGCCAGCAGCCAAGTTCCCAGAGGGGGGGCGCGGTACGAGCAGTACTTC. Translated: CASSQVPRGGARYEQYF. This sequence joins TRBV4-1 and TRBJ2-7; D is possibly TRBD2 (7 bases). V lost 1 base and J 4 bases, leaving 20 bases between the germline ends. This CDR3 has 17 amino acids. Germline CDR1 is MGHRA and CDR2 is YSYEKL.

A few counts support this clonotype. The J gene is TRBJ2-7, the V gene TRBV24-1, with 9 nucleotides matching TRBD1. From germline, CDR1 is KGHDR and CDR2 SFDVKD. V dropped 2 bases and J dropped 6; count of bases not matched to a gene: 7. CDR3 length: 15 amino acids. The CDR3 sequence is CATSDSRDRAAEQYF. The DNA for the CDR3 is TGTGCCACCAGTGATTCCCGGGACAGGGCCGCCGAGCAGTACTTC.

The chain couples TRBV11-2 to TRBJ1-2; a possible D gene is TRBD1 (5 bases). The CDR3 consists of 13 residues. CDR1 is SGHAT and CDR2 is FQNNGV in the germline V gene. V lost 7 bases, J lost 8 bases, and 17 bases lay in between. DNA of the CDR3: TGTGCCAGCACCGCGGGACTACCCATGGGCTACACCTTC. Protein: CASTAGLPMGYTF.

In its sample, this clonotype was seen a few times. V is TRBV27 and J is TRBJ1-3, with a weak D call TRBD1 (5 bases). This CDR3 has 12 amino acids. Trimming stripped 6 bases from V and 4 bases from J, with 7 bases between. In germline, CDR1 is MNHEY, CDR2 SMNVEV (reference sequence). This chain's CDR3 is CASRGPGNTIYF. The CDR3 DNA reads as TGTGCCAGCAGGGGGCCGGGAAACACCATATATTTT.

The chain has TRBV6-6 and TRBJ1-1; D perhaps matches TRBD1 (5 bases). The V and J ends lost 4 bases and 13 bases respectively, with 16 bases between them. Germline loops: CDR1 MNHNY, CDR2 SVGAGI (reference sequence). This CDR3 contains 12 residues. The CDR3 DNA sequence: TGTGCCAGCAGTTCCCCCACAGATACAGGTTTCTTT. It encodes CASSSPTDTGFF.

This clonotype has only a few counts. The chain uses TRBV12-3 or TRBV12-4 and TRBJ2-4, with D hard to call. This CDR3 is built from 12 residues. With 8 bases removed from V and 12 bases from J, the gap between germline ends came to 17 bases. This chain's CDR3 is CASGVHVLNQYF. For the CDR3, the DNA is TGTGCCAGCGGGGTCCACGTGTTAAATCAGTACTTC.

The genes are TRBV20-1 and TRBJ1-2; 8 bases are a match to TRBD1. The V segment lost 0 bases and the J segment 4 bases; nucleotides outside the gene matches: 16. The germline CDR1 and CDR2 sequences are DFQATT and SNEGSKA (reference sequence). The CDR3 runs 18 residues. This chain's CDR3 is CSARDLSLNADRGYGYTF. The CDR3 DNA follows: TGCAGTGCTAGAGATTTGAGCCTTAACGCCGACAGGGGCTATGGCTACACCTTC.

This clonotype was recorded a few times. The chain links TRBV20-1 to TRBJ2-1; no firm D call. This CDR3 has 15 residues. V was clipped by 0 bases and J by 4 bases, with 13 bases between them. The germline gives CDR1 DFQATT, CDR2 SNEGSKA (reference sequence). CDR3 sequence (DNA): TGCAGTGCTAGAGATGAGCGACGAAGATACAATGAGCAGTTCTTC. This translates into CSARDERRRYNEQFF.

This clonotype was counted at least ten times. The chain uses TRBV7-8 and TRBJ2-1; 9 positions agree with TRBD2. The CDR3 extends over 17 amino acids. The V segment lost 5 bases and the J segment 0 bases; nucleotides outside the gene matches: 8. Looked up from germline, CDR1 is SGHVS and CDR2 is FQNEAQ. DNA of the CDR3: TGTGCCAGCAGCCAGCGACTAGCGGCAAGCTCCTACAATGAGCAGTTCTTC. Protein sequence: CASSQRLAASSYNEQFF.

The chain links TRBV5-1 to TRBJ2-5; 8 nucleotides line up with TRBD1. Trimming at V came to 0 bases and at J to 4 bases, leaving 5 bases not matched to a gene. CDR1 is SGHRS, CDR2 YFSETQ, per germline. CDR3 length: 15 residues. Here the CDR3 DNA reads TGCGCCAGCAGCTTGGGACAGGGGAGCGGAGAGACCCAGTACTTC. Translated, it gives CASSLGQGSGETQYF.